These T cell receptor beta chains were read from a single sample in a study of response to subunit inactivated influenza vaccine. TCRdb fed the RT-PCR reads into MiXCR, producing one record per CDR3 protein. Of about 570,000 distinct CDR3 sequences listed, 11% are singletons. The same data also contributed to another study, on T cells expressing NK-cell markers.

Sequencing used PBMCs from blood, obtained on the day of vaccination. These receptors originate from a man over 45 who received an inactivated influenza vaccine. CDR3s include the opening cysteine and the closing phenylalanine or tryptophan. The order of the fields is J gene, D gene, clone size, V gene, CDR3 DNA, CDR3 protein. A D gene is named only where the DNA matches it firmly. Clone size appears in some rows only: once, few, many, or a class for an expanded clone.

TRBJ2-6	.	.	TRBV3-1	TGTGCCAGCAGCCAGCCAGGGGCCGGGGCCAACGTCCTGACTTTC	CASSQPGAGANVLTF
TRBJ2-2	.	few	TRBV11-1	TGTGCCAGCAGCTTAATACGATCATGGGGCCCGAACACCGGGGAGCTGTTTTTT	CASSLIRSWGPNTGELFF
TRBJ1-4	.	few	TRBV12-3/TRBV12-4	TGTGCCAGCAGTCCCACTCGGGAGGGGACTAATGAAAAACTGTTTTTT	CASSPTREGTNEKLFF
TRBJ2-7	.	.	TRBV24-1	TGTGCCACCAGTGACCCTATGACAGGATTTTACGAGCAGTACTTC	CATSDPMTGFYEQYF
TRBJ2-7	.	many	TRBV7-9	TGTGCCAGCAGCTTATATCTCCAGAATTCCCCTTACGAGCAGTACTTC	CASSLYLQNSPYEQYF
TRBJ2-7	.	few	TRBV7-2	TGTGCCAGCAGCTTAACTCGCGGGGTTGGCGACGAGCAGTACTTC	CASSLTRGVGDEQYF
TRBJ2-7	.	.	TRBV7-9	TGTGCCAGCAGCCCCAACCTCGGGCGTCCCTACGAGCAGTACTTC	CASSPNLGRPYEQYF
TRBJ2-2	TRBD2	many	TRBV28	TGTGCCAGCAGTGGGGTAGCGGGAGTCAGCGGGGAGCTGTTTTTT	CASSGVAGVSGELFF
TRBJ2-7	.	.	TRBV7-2	TGTGCCAGCAGCGAGCGGTCAGGGGAGTACGAGCAGTACTTC	CASSERSGEYEQYF
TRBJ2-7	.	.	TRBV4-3	TGCGCCAGCAGCCAAGTCTTGGGACGGGCCTACGAGCAGTACTTC	CASSQVLGRAYEQYF
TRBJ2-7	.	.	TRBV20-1	TGCAGTGCTCCTTTAGCATACGAGCAGTACTTC	CSAPLAYEQYF